This T cell receptor (beta chain) is drawn from a study of CD8 T cells in ankylosing spondylitis. The study, taken as a whole, reports: Relatively rare in peripheral blood, disease-linked clones were also CD8+. Ankylosing spondylitis blood appeared to carry a characteristic TCR beta motif of eight or nine highly homologous variants. Certain motif variants had earlier appeared in reactive arthritis synovial fluid and blood. Disease-linked clones reportedly concentrated significantly in matched ankylosing spondylitis synovial fluid.

CDR3 length: 14 amino acids. The V gene's germline CDR1 is MNHNS and CDR2 SASEGT. V gave up 2 bases and J gave up 1 base, with 8 bases separating them. The TCR beta libraries were generated through quantitative 5'-RACE incorporating molecular barcodes. Each CDR3 protein is one row after TCRdb ran MiXCR on the 5' RACE reads. Among around 220,000 distinct CDR3 sequences, about 16% were seen once, and the ten largest hold about two fifths. This clonotype was observed a few times. Its antigen is unknown. Input material: blood, either unsorted or a sorted T cell fraction (not recorded which). The receptor was isolated from a male donor with ankylosing spondylitis. V gene TRBV6-1 combines with J gene TRBJ1-1; D not certain. This chain's CDR3 is CASSEFGWNTEAFF. CDR3 sequence (DNA): TGTGCCAGCAGTGAATTCGGGTGGAACACTGAAGCTTTCTTT.